This TCR beta chain was identified during a study of shared clonotypes between healthy human individuals. Overall study: Serving as donors were two women and a few men, whose ages spanned 18 to 49.

Germline assignment: CDR1 SGHNT and CDR2 YYREEE (reference sequence). V shed 2 bases and J 4 bases; nucleotides not matched to a gene: 6. The CDR3 totals 14 residues. Some 32,000 T cell genomes, or approximately 0.2 ug DNA, went into the sorted-subset replicate PCRs. Sequencing was performed with immunoSEQ multiplex PCR; in TCRdb, only in-frame clones are kept and a portion is missing. The profile shows fewer than 1.8 million clones, approximately 98.5% of them singletons. A note on this clone: Its antigen is unknown.

Study findings and constraints: Across subsets, estimated richness was generally greater for naive than for memory populations.

The chain recombines TRBV5-4 with TRBJ2-7, with 7 bases fitting TRBD1. The sample consisted of naive CD4+ T cells sorted from blood. This sample's subset: CD45RA+ positively selected. The receptor was derived from a man aged 25-40 years in good health. The CDR3 nucleotides read TGTGCCAGCAGCTTCGCCGACAGGGAATACGAGCAGTACTTC. As protein: CASSFADREYEQYF.